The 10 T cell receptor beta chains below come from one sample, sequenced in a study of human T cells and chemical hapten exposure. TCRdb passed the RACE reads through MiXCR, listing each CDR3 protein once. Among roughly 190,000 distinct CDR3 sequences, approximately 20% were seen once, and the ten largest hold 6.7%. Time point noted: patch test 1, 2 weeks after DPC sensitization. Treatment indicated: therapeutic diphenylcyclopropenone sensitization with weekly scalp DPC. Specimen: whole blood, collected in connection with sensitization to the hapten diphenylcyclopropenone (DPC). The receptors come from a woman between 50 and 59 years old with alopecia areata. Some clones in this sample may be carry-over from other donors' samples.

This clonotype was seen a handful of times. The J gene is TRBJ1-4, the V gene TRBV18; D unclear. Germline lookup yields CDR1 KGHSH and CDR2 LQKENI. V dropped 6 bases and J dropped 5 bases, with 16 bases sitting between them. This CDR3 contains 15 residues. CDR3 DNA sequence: TGTGCCAGCTCGCCCCGACACGGCCCGAATGAAAAACTGTTTTTT. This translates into CASSPRHGPNEKLFF.

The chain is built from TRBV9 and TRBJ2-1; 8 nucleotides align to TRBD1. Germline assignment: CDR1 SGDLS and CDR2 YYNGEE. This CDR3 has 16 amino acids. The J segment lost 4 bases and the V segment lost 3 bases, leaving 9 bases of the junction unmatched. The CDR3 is CASSGGPGGQYNEQFF. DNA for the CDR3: TGTGCCAGCAGCGGAGGCCCAGGGGGCCAATACAATGAGCAGTTCTTC.

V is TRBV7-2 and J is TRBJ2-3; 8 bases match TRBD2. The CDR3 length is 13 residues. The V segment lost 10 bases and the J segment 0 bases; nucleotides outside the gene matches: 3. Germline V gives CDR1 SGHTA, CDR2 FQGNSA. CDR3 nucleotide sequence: TGTGCCACCGGGGGGGTTAGCACAGATACGCAGTATTTT. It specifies CATGGVSTDTQYF. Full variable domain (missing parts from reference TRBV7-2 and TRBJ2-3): GAGVSQSPSNKVTEKGKDVELRCDPISGHTALYWYRQSLGQGLEFLIYFQGNSAPDKSGLPSDRFSAERTGGSVSTLTIQRTQQEDSAVYLCATGGVSTDTQYFGPGTRLTVL.

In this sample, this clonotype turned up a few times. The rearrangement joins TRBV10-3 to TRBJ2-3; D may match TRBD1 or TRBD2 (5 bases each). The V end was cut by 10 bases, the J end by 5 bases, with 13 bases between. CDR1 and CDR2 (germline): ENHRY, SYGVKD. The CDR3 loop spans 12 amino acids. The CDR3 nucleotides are TGTGCCACATCCGGGGCAAGAGATACGCAGTATTTT. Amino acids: CATSGARDTQYF.

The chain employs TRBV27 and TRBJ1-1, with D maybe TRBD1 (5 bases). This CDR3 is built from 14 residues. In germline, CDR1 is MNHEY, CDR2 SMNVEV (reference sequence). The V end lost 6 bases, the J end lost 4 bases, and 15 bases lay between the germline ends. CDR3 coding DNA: TGTGCCAGCAGCGGTATCCAGGGAATCACTGAAGCTTTCTTT. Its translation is CASSGIQGITEAFF.

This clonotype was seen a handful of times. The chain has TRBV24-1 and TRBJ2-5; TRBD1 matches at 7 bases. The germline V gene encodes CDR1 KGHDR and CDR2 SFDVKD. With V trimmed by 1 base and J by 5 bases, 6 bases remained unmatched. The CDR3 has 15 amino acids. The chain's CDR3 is CATSDLSQDRETQYF. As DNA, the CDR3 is TGTGCCACCAGTGATTTATCCCAGGACAGGGAGACCCAGTACTTC.

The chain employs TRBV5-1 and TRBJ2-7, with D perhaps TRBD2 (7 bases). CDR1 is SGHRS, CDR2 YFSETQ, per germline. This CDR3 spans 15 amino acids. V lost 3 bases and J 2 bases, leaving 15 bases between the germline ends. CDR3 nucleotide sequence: TGCGCCAGCAGCTGGGGGCTAGCGGAGACCTACGAGCAGTACTTC. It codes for CASSWGLAETYEQYF.

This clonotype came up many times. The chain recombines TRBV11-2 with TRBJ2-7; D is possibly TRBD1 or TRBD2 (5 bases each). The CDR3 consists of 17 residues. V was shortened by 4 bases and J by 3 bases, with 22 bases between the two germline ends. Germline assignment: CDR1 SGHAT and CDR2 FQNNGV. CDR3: CASSSILGTQSNYEQYF. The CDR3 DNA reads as TGTGCCAGCAGCTCAATTCTCGGGACCCAAAGCAACTACGAGCAGTACTTC.

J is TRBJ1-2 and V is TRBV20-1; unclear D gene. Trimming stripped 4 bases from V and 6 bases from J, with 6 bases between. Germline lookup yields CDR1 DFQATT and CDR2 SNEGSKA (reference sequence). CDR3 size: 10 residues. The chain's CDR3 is CSATANGYTF. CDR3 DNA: TGCAGTGCTACCGCGAATGGCTACACCTTC.

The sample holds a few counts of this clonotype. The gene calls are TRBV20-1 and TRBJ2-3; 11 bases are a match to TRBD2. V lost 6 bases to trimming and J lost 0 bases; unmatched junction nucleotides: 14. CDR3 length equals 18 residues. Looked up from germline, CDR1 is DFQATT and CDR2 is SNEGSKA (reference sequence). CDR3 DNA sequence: TGCAGTGCCTACGGGCTAGCGGGAGGCTCTTCTAGCACAGATACGCAGTATTTT. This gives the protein CSAYGLAGGSSSTDTQYF.